One sample yielded the 8 T cell receptor beta chains listed below, sequenced in a study of shared clonotypes between healthy human individuals. Sequencing was performed with immunoSEQ multiplex PCR; in TCRdb, only in-frame clones are kept and a portion is missing. The table records approximately 110,000 clones, less than 80% of them present only once. The sequencing input was memory CD8+ T cells sorted from blood. Subset in this sample: CD45RO+ cells pooled with CCR7-negative TemRA cells. Source of these receptors: a young woman in good health.

This clone was observed a few times. V and J are TRBV4-1 and TRBJ1-2; D call uncertain. V was trimmed by 0 bases and J by 0 bases, leaving 17 bases between them. CDR3 length equals 18 residues. Germline-derived CDR1 and CDR2 are MGHRA and YSYEKL. This chain's CDR3 is CASSQDFAVAGANYGYTF. In DNA, the CDR3 is TGCGCCAGCAGCCAAGACTTTGCGGTCGCTGGAGCTAACTATGGCTACACCTTC.

This clone was seen at least ten times. The gene calls are TRBV4-2 and TRBJ2-7; the match to TRBD2 covers 9 bases. Germline lookup yields CDR1 LGHNA and CDR2 YNFKEQ. This CDR3 comprises 17 residues. V was clipped by 0 bases and J by 3 bases; unmatched bases: 9. The CDR3 region is CASSQERPSGGIYEQYF. The DNA of the CDR3 is TGTGCCAGCAGCCAAGAAAGGCCCAGCGGGGGGATCTACGAGCAGTACTTC.

This chain joins TRBV29-1 and TRBJ1-1, with D possibly TRBD1 on 5 matching bases. The CDR3 has 14 amino acids. Trimming took off 7 bases at V and 0 bases at J, with 15 bases between the two ends. CDR1 and CDR2 from the germline V gene are SQVTM and ANQGSEA. CDR3 sequence: CSATEGTLNTEAFF. CDR3 sequence (DNA): TGCAGCGCCACGGAGGGGACCCTGAACACTGAAGCTTTCTTT.

The CDR3 region is CATSSLATSGANVLTF. The CDR3 region has the DNA TGTGCCACCAGCAGTCTAGCGACCTCTGGGGCCAACGTCCTGACTTTC. V usage is TRBV15 and J usage is TRBJ2-6; maybe TRBD2 (6 bases). V lost 3 bases and J 0 bases, leaving 9 bases between the germline ends. Germline CDR1 LNHNV, CDR2 YYDKDF (reference sequence). The CDR3 totals 16 residues.

The rearrangement uses TRBV28 and TRBJ2-4; no firm D call. CDR1 is MDHEN and CDR2 is SYDVKM in the germline V gene. V lost 0 bases to trimming and J lost 0 bases, with 9 bases between them. The CDR3 is 16 residues long. CDR3 protein: CASSLWVSLAKNIQYF. CDR3 nucleotide sequence: TGTGCCAGCAGTTTATGGGTATCTTTAGCCAAAAACATTCAGTACTTC.

V gene TRBV6-1 combines with J gene TRBJ1-2; no reliable D call. V lost 2 bases and J lost 1, with 5 bases in between. Germline values: CDR1 MNHNS, CDR2 SASEGT. The CDR3 covers 13 residues. CDR3 sequence: CASSEPFNYGYTF. The CDR3, as DNA: TGTGCCAGCAGTGAACCATTTAACTATGGCTACACCTTC.

J is TRBJ1-5 and V is TRBV6-1; perhaps TRBD1 as D (5 bases). V gave up 1 base and J gave up 6 bases, with 19 bases separating them. CDR1 and CDR2 (germline): MNHNS, SASEGT. The CDR3 extends over 17 amino acids. The CDR3 DNA is TGTGCCAGCAGTGAAGGACAGATCCCGGACGGGGGTCAGCCCCAGCATTTT. Its translation: CASSEGQIPDGGQPQHF.

This clone has just a few counts. The rearrangement links TRBV28 to TRBJ2-3; D gene ambiguous. Germline V gene data show CDR1 as MDHEN and CDR2 as SYDVKM. Trimming pared 5 bases from V and 7 bases from J, leaving 16 bases between. The CDR3 runs to 14 residues. CDR3 in amino acids: CASSLQAGSYTQYF. In DNA, the CDR3 is TGTGCCAGCAGTCTCCAAGCTGGTAGCTATACGCAGTATTTT.